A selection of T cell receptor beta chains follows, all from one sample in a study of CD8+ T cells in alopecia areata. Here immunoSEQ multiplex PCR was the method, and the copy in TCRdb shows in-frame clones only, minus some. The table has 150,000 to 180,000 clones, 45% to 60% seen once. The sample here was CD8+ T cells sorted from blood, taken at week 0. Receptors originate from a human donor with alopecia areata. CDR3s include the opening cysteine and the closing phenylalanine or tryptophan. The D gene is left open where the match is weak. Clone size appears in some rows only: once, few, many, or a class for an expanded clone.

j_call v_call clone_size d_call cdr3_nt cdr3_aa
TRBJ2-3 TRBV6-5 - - TGTGCCAGCAATGGGGGGCCGACAGATACGCAGTATTTT CASNGGPTDTQYF
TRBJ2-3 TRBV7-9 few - TGTGCCAGCAGCCAGAAAGGGGACACCTTAAGGTATTTT CASSQKGDTLRYF
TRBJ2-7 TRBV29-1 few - TGCAGCGTCTTGGACAGTCCCTACGAGCAGTACTTC CSVLDSPYEQYF
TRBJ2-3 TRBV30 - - TGTGCCTCCCCGAGCGAGGACCTCCGGTCAGATACGCAGTATTTT CASPSEDLRSDTQYF
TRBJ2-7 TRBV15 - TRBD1 TGTGCCACCGCCCGCCCCGGGACAGGGGACGAGCAGTACTTC CATARPGTGDEQYF
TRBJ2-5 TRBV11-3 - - TGTGCCAGCAGCTTAGTGGCAGACATCCAAGAGACCCAGTACTTC CASSLVADIQETQYF
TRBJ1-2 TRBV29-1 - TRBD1 TGCAGCGTCCCCGACAGGGTTAAGGATGGCTACACCTTC CSVPDRVKDGYTF
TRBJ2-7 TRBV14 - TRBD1 TGTGCCAGCAGCCTAACCGGGACAGGGGGCTACGAGCAGTACTTC CASSLTGTGGYEQYF
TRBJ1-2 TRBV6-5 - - TGTGCCAGCAGTTACTCAAAAGCAGAGGGAAACTATGGCTACACCTTC CASSYSKAEGNYGYTF
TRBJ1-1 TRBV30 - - TGTGCCTGGAGTGTACTATCCACAGATGAAGCTTTCTTT CAWSVLSTDEAFF
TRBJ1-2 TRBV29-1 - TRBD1 TGCAGCGTTGAGGCAGGGGGCGGTGTTGGCTACACCTTC CSVEAGGGVGYTF
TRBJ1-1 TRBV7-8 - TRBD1 TGTGCCAGCAACCCTATCAGGGGGGGAGAAGAAGCTTTCTTT CASNPIRGGEEAFF
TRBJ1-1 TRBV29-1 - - TGCAGCGTTGTCTATAGGACTGAAGCTTTCTTT CSVVYRTEAFF
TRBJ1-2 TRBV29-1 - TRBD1 TGCAGCGTCCCAACAGGGGAGTATGGCTACACCTTC CSVPTGEYGYTF
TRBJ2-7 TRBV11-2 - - TGTGCCAGCAGCTTAGGGCCCACGGGGGCCTACGAGCAGTACTTC CASSLGPTGAYEQYF
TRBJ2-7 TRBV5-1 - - TGCGCCAGCAGCTTGTCCCAGGGAGCGAACCGCTACGAGCAGTACTTC CASSLSQGANRYEQYF
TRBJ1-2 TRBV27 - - TGTGCCAGCAGCGACGGGTATGGCTACACCTTC CASSDGYGYTF
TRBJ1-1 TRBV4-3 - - TGCGCCAGCAGCCAAGATCGGGTATCGAACACTGAAGCTTTCTTT CASSQDRVSNTEAFF
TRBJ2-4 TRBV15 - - TGTGCCACCAGCAGAGATAGACTTACAAACATTCAGTACTTC CATSRDRLTNIQYF
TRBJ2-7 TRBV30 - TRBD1 TGTGCCTGGAGTCCAACAGGGGACGAGCAGTACTTC CAWSPTGDEQYF
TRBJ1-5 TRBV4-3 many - TGCGCCAGCAGCCAAGATTTGGTCGGGACTGGGAGCAATCAGCCCCAGCATTTT CASSQDLVGTGSNQPQHF
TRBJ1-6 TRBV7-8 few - TGTGCCAGCAGCTTAGGAGGGGCCAGAAATAATTCACCCCTCCACTTT CASSLGGARNNSPLHF
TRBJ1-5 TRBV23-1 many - TGCGCCAGCAGTCCTTGTCGAACAGCCGCAAAGATACTACCTCCCCTCCATAGCAATCAGCCCCAGCATTTT CASSPCRTAAKILPPLHSNQPQHF
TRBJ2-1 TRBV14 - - TGTGCCAGCAGCCAAGGTGACTATTTCAATGAGCAGTTCTTC CASSQGDYFNEQFF
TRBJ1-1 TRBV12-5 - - TGTGCTAGTGGATACAGGTCCACTGAAGCTTTCTTT CASGYRSTEAFF
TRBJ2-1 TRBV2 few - TGTGCCAGCAGTGAAGGGAAGCAGTTCTTC CASSEGKQFF
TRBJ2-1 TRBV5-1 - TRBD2 TGCGCCAGCAGCTTCACCGGGACTAGCGTGTTGTACAATGAGCAGTTCTTC CASSFTGTSVLYNEQFF
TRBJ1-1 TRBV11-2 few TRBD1 TGTGCCAGCAGCTGGGACAGGACTGAAGCTTTCTTT CASSWDRTEAFF